The sequence of this T cell receptor beta chain was determined in a study of T cells after yellow fever vaccination (dated by TCRdb to the late 2010s). At the level of the whole study: Libraries from fractions with low cell numbers were prepared with the SMART-Seq v4 Ultra Low Input RNA kit. To follow T-cell clones before and after both primary and booster YFV17D yellow fever vaccination, bulk TCR alpha and beta repertoires underwent longitudinal sequencing. Blood was collected at multiple timepoints before and after primary and secondary immunization, and bulk PBMC replicates and cell subsets were isolated. Two healthy male donors made up the cohort, one aged 18 to 29 years and the other aged 30 to 40 years. The full study reports these points: Because the study included only a couple of donors, the extent to which the findings can be generalized is limited. After the booster, most clones that had expanded after primary vaccination were detected again (almost 97% of CD4 and roughly nine tenths of CD8), suggesting broad maintenance of memory. The secondary T-cell response was found to be weaker but faster than the primary response, with a peak reached on day 5 rather than on day 15. A small share of clonotypes occurred in both CD4 and CD8 compartments, likely arising from convergent recombination. Computational filtering was needed because FACS-sorted repertoires could contain abundant contaminating clonotypes from the bulk population.

Its CDR3 holds 13 amino acids, cysteine through phenylalanine. Solely the CDR3 DNA is kept, with 39 bases framed from the first base. Trimming at the junction amounts to 5 bases on V and 4 bases on J, and the germline ends lie 11 bases apart. CDR1 and CDR2 are drawn from the germline V gene: SGHRS, YFSETQ. The sample's treatment or condition label, decoded: live attenuated yellow fever vaccine strain. At each blood-draw timepoint, two biological replicates of bulk PBMCs were collected. PBMCs were isolated from peripheral blood using a standard Ficoll-Paque protocol. TriZol was used to extract RNA from bulk PBMCs, from CD4 and CD8 fractions, and from dextramer-positive and dextramer-negative fractions. Synthesis of TCR cDNA relied on 5'RACE template switching, a step that introduced a universal primer site along with unique molecular identifiers. Priming for cDNA synthesis came from both the TCR alpha and TCR beta constant segments. Library amplification used two PCR steps, and the second PCR step added sample barcodes and sequencing adapters. Libraries were sequenced on Illumina HiSeq 2500 (2x100 bp) or NovaSeq (2x150 bp). The study's processing was this. MIGEC was used to demultiplex reads and collapse the reads into UMI consensus sequences, and MiXCR was used for V(D)J alignment. Clonotypes responding to the vaccine were identified with edgeR on replicate PBMC samples, with the criteria of FDR below 0.01 and a log2 fold change above 5 up to day 15. Bulk clonotypes were assigned CD4 or CD8 identity according to which sequenced CD4 or CD8 repertoire held them at higher abundance. The public reads were reprocessed in TCRdb via fastp at Q25 and MiXCR, keeping in-frame beta chains. All rows with the same CDR3 protein become a single entry with the most common DNA and genes. Clone size and V and J calls follow TCRdb, not the original study. Recorded for this sample are 300,000 to 450,000 distinct CDR3 sequences; roughly 8.3% of them occurred a single time. The ten largest clones capture roughly 18% of the sample.

This clonotype was recorded a few times. The target of this receptor is not known. Per-nucleotide qualities are absent, and no much larger clonotype sits a single base away. The sequence is built from TRBV5-1 and TRBJ2-3; TRBD2 is perhaps the D gene, given 5 matching bases. The input for sequencing was PBMCs, taken around 45 days after the first yellow fever vaccination. The TCR comes from a man between 18 and 29 years old who received the YFV17D yellow fever vaccine. The DNA reads as follows: TGCGCCAGCAGATTTGAGCGGCCAGATACGCAGTATTTT. It translates to CASRFERPDTQYF.